This T cell receptor (beta chain) was obtained from a study of regulatory T cells in long-lasting Graves disease. Study-wide findings and caveats: Among persistent patients, a larger number of public clonotypes were shared (around 2,700) than among newly diagnosed patients (about 970).

Germline loops: CDR1 SNHLY, CDR2 FYNNEI. V lost 8 bases, J lost 5 bases, and 19 bases lay in between. CDR3 length equals 15 residues. Researchers made TCR beta libraries by using iRepertoire HTBI primers and running Arm-PCR on CDR3 regions. Using its own MiXCR run on the multiplex PCR reads, TCRdb lists one record per CDR3 protein. The data show hundreds of thousands of distinct CDR3 sequences, roughly 16% seen once. Notes on this clonotype: What it recognizes is unknown.

Sample time point: newly diagnosed GD, antithyroid drugs for less than 3 months. Following extraction of RNA from PBMCs, that RNA was used to make the TCR library. Graves' disease diagnosis used American Thyroid Association guidelines. A roughly 8.6-milliliter sample of peripheral blood was drawn into EDTA tubes. The same specimen was also included in a second study, on T cells in Graves' hyperthyroidism and ophthalmopathy. That study adds: With the HTBI primer set, the TCR CDR3 went through a first round of RT-PCR.

The sequence was collected from a woman between 25 and 40 years old with Graves disease. The sample consisted of peripheral blood mononuclear cells (PBMCs), taken at new diagnosis, from a patient treated with antithyroid drugs. The chain links TRBV2 to TRBJ2-1; D may be TRBD1 or TRBD2 (5 bases each). DNA of the CDR3: TGTGCCAGCTCGGCCGCACCCGGGACGAACAATGAGCAGTTCTTC. Its translation: CASSAAPGTNNEQFF. The complete variable domain, with remaining parts taken from reference TRBV2 and TRBJ2-1, reads EPEVTQTPSHQVTQMGQEVILRCVPISNHLYFYWYRQILGQKVEFLVSFYNNEISEKSEIFDDQFSVERPDGSNFTLKIRSTKLEDSAMYFCASSAAPGTNNEQFFGPGTRLTVL.